This T cell receptor (beta chain) was recovered during a study of beta chain features in type 1 diabetes. Findings of the study overall: A moderate, significant TCRB CDR3 shortening appeared in type 1 diabetes across four CD4+ subsets. The analysis here could not establish whether HLA type shapes TCRB rearrangement. Overrepresentation of cells with high TCR expression could result from cDNA sequencing.

The whole isolated RNA underwent reverse transcription, so sequencing captured expressed TCRB transcripts. Regulatory, naive and central memory T cell samples averaged approximately 3.5 million reads. Sequencing was performed with immunoSEQ multiplex PCR; in TCRdb, only in-frame clones are kept and a portion is missing. This table holds about 650,000 clones, around an eighth found once. Germline V CDR1 and CDR2: LNHNV, YYDKDF (reference sequence). This CDR3 spans 15 amino acids. Germline trimming cut 3 bases from V and 4 bases from J; bases unmatched to any gene: 6. Regarding this clone: Its antigen is as yet unknown. Other DNA sequences in the same sample also yield this CDR3.

The chain links TRBV15 to TRBJ1-1, with TRBD1 matching over 9 bases. The source material was naive CD4+ T cells from blood. The receptor was isolated from a young man with type 1 diabetes. As DNA, the CDR3 is TGTGCCACCAGCAGGGACAGGGGAACAGGCACTGAAGCTTTCTTT. This translates into CATSRDRGTGTEAFF. Looking up the rest from reference TRBV15 and TRBJ1-1 gives the full variable domain: DAMVIQNPRYQVTQFGKPVTLSCSQTLNHNVMYWYQQKSSQAPKLLFHYYDKDFNNEADTPDNFQSRRPNTSFCFLDIRSPGLGDTAMYLCATSRDRGTGTEAFFGQGTRLTVV.